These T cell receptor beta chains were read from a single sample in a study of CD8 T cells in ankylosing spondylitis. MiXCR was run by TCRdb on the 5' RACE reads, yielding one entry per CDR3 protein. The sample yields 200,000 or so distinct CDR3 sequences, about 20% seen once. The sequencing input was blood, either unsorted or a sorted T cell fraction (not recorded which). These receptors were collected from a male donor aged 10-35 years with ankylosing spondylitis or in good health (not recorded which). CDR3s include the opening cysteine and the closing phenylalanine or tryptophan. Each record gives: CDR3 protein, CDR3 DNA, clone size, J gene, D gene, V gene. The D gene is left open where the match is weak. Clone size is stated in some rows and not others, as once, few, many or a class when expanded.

CDR3 protein: CASTLRTSGSMNEQFF
CDR3 DNA: TGTGCCAGCACCCTCCGGACTAGCGGGAGTATGAATGAGCAGTTCTTC
clone size: NA
J gene: TRBJ2-1
D gene: TRBD2
V gene: TRBV11-3

CDR3 protein: CSARDSGGARETQYF
CDR3 DNA: TGCAGTGCTAGAGATTCGGGCGGGGCCCGAGAGACCCAGTACTTC
clone size: many
J gene: TRBJ2-5
D gene: NA
V gene: TRBV20-1

CDR3 protein: CSARDLGYRENIQYF
CDR3 DNA: TGCAGTGCTAGAGATCTCGGCTACAGGGAAAACATTCAGTACTTC
clone size: few
J gene: TRBJ2-4
D gene: NA
V gene: TRBV20-1

CDR3 protein: CASSTLTGMNTGELFF
CDR3 DNA: TGTGCCAGCAGTACCCTGACAGGGATGAACACCGGGGAGCTGTTTTTT
clone size: many
J gene: TRBJ2-2
D gene: TRBD1
V gene: TRBV12-3/TRBV12-4

CDR3 protein: CASSLEDRSFIPEAFF
CDR3 DNA: TGTGCCAGCAGCTTGGAGGACAGGTCCTTTATCCCTGAAGCTTTCTTT
clone size: many
J gene: TRBJ1-1
D gene: TRBD1
V gene: TRBV5-6

CDR3 protein: CASSLAPSQRNEQFF
CDR3 DNA: TGTGCCAGCAGTTTGGCGCCCTCGCAACGCAATGAGCAGTTCTTC
clone size: many
J gene: TRBJ2-1
D gene: NA
V gene: TRBV7-9

CDR3 protein: CATSRGISGKYNEQFF
CDR3 DNA: TGTGCCACCAGCAGAGGAATTAGCGGAAAGTACAATGAGCAGTTCTTC
clone size: many
J gene: TRBJ2-1
D gene: NA
V gene: TRBV15

CDR3 protein: CASPLVRASGRTGTDTQYF
CDR3 DNA: TGTGCCAGCCCTTTAGTGCGGGCTAGCGGGAGAACGGGTACAGATACGCAGTATTTT
clone size: NA
J gene: TRBJ2-3
D gene: NA
V gene: TRBV21-1

CDR3 protein: CASSRPSRTNNEQFF
CDR3 DNA: TGTGCCAGCAGTCGCCCTAGCCGTACTAACAATGAGCAGTTCTTC
clone size: many
J gene: TRBJ2-1
D gene: NA
V gene: TRBV6-5

CDR3 protein: CASSPPGQTNNEQFF
CDR3 DNA: TGTGCCAGCAGCCCTCCGGGACAGACCAACAATGAGCAGTTCTTC
clone size: many
J gene: TRBJ2-1
D gene: TRBD1
V gene: TRBV7-2

CDR3 protein: CSAPSSGTGYTDTQYF
CDR3 DNA: TGCAGTGCTCCGTCCTCGGGGACTGGATACACAGATACGCAGTATTTT
clone size: many
J gene: TRBJ2-3
D gene: NA
V gene: TRBV20-1

CDR3 protein: CSALTGRSEQFF
CDR3 DNA: TGCAGCGCCCTGACAGGACGTAGTGAGCAGTTCTTC
clone size: few
J gene: TRBJ2-1
D gene: NA
V gene: TRBV29-1

CDR3 protein: CASTRDTGEQFF
CDR3 DNA: TGTGCCAGCACCCGAGACACGGGTGAGCAGTTCTTC
clone size: NA
J gene: TRBJ2-1
D gene: NA
V gene: TRBV2

CDR3 protein: CASRSGTSRGTDTQYF
CDR3 DNA: TGCGCCAGCAGATCCGGGACTAGCCGTGGCACAGATACGCAGTATTTT
clone size: many
J gene: TRBJ2-3
D gene: TRBD2
V gene: TRBV10-2

CDR3 protein: CASSEGLAGVLEQFF
CDR3 DNA: TGTGCCAGCAGCGAAGGACTAGCGGGAGTTCTTGAGCAGTTCTTC
clone size: many
J gene: TRBJ2-1
D gene: TRBD2
V gene: TRBV4-2

CDR3 protein: CASSSTWDEQYF
CDR3 DNA: TGTGCCAGCAGCTCCACGTGGGACGAGCAGTACTTC
clone size: NA
J gene: TRBJ2-7
D gene: NA
V gene: TRBV7-9

CDR3 protein: CSIQGAEGQPQHF
CDR3 DNA: TGCAGCATACAGGGGGCTGAGGGGCAGCCCCAGCATTTT
clone size: many
J gene: TRBJ1-5
D gene: TRBD1
V gene: TRBV29-1

CDR3 protein: CASMREFNSGANVLTF
CDR3 DNA: TGTGCCAGCATGCGAGAGTTTAACTCTGGGGCCAACGTCCTGACTTTC
clone size: many
J gene: TRBJ2-6
D gene: NA
V gene: TRBV27

CDR3 protein: CASSPNPSSTGISYNEQFF
CDR3 DNA: TGTGCCAGCAGCCCCAACCCTTCCTCAACCGGGATATCCTACAATGAGCAGTTCTTC
clone size: many
J gene: TRBJ2-1
D gene: NA
V gene: TRBV4-2

CDR3 protein: CASSDRTRVDEQFF
CDR3 DNA: TGTGCCAGCAGCGATCGGACTCGGGTGGATGAGCAGTTCTTC
clone size: many
J gene: TRBJ2-1
D gene: NA
V gene: TRBV12-3/TRBV12-4

CDR3 protein: CASSAINQGGYTF
CDR3 DNA: TGTGCCAGCTCCGCAATAAATCAGGGAGGCTACACCTTC
clone size: many
J gene: TRBJ1-2
D gene: NA
V gene: TRBV12-3/TRBV12-4

CDR3 protein: CASSLQGLAGDSDTQYF
CDR3 DNA: TGTGCCAGCAGCCTACAAGGACTAGCGGGAGATTCGGATACGCAGTATTTT
clone size: many
J gene: TRBJ2-3
D gene: TRBD2
V gene: TRBV3-1

CDR3 protein: CASNMQGPHQETQYF
CDR3 DNA: TGTGCCAGCAATATGCAGGGGCCCCACCAAGAGACCCAGTACTTC
clone size: NA
J gene: TRBJ2-5
D gene: NA
V gene: TRBV2

CDR3 protein: CSARDQAMTYNEQFF
CDR3 DNA: TGCAGTGCTAGAGATCAAGCGATGACTTACAATGAGCAGTTCTTC
clone size: many
J gene: TRBJ2-1
D gene: NA
V gene: TRBV20-1

CDR3 protein: CASSFGRDYGEQFF
CDR3 DNA: TGCGCCAGCAGCTTCGGGCGGGATTACGGTGAGCAGTTCTTC
clone size: few
J gene: TRBJ2-1
D gene: NA
V gene: TRBV5-1

CDR3 protein: CASSAGSAGELFF
CDR3 DNA: TGTGCCAGCAGCGCAGGGTCGGCCGGGGAGCTGTTTTTT
clone size: many
J gene: TRBJ2-2
D gene: NA
V gene: TRBV5-5

CDR3 protein: CASSFDGDTDYEQYF
CDR3 DNA: TGTGCCAGCAGTTTTGACGGTGACACGGACTACGAGCAGTACTTC
clone size: many
J gene: TRBJ2-7
D gene: NA
V gene: TRBV28

CDR3 protein: CASSPPDRSPYNEQFF
CDR3 DNA: TGTGCCAGCTCACCACCGGACAGGTCCCCTTACAATGAGCAGTTCTTC
clone size: many
J gene: TRBJ2-1
D gene: TRBD1
V gene: TRBV18

CDR3 protein: CATSRDVDTQYF
CDR3 DNA: TGTGCCACCAGCAGAGATGTAGATACGCAGTATTTT
clone size: many
J gene: TRBJ2-3
D gene: NA
V gene: TRBV15

CDR3 protein: CASSQDLLAGTETQYF
CDR3 DNA: TGTGCCAGCAGCCAAGATCTCCTAGCGGGGACGGAGACCCAGTACTTC
clone size: many
J gene: TRBJ2-5
D gene: TRBD2
V gene: TRBV4-2

CDR3 protein: CAISERGQRQASGNTIYF
CDR3 DNA: TGTGCCATCAGTGAGCGGGGACAGAGACAGGCCTCTGGAAACACCATATATTTT
clone size: many
J gene: TRBJ1-3
D gene: TRBD1
V gene: TRBV10-3

CDR3 protein: CATSKRTGTSNEQFF
CDR3 DNA: TGTGCCACCAGCAAGAGGACCGGGACTAGCAATGAGCAGTTCTTC
clone size: many
J gene: TRBJ2-1
D gene: TRBD2
V gene: TRBV15

CDR3 protein: CASSPGTGYTF
CDR3 DNA: TGTGCCAGCAGCCCTGGGACGGGCTACACCTTC
clone size: many
J gene: TRBJ1-2
D gene: NA
V gene: TRBV7-2

CDR3 protein: CASSQGQGNTDTQYF
CDR3 DNA: TGTGCCAGCAGCCAAGGGCAGGGGAACACAGATACGCAGTATTTT
clone size: many
J gene: TRBJ2-3
D gene: NA
V gene: TRBV4-2

CDR3 protein: CSASLAGGSYNEQFF
CDR3 DNA: TGCAGTGCTAGTTTAGCAGGGGGCTCCTACAATGAGCAGTTCTTC
clone size: many
J gene: TRBJ2-1
D gene: TRBD1
V gene: TRBV20-1

CDR3 protein: CATSDFGREHTDTQYF
CDR3 DNA: TGTGCCACCAGTGATTTTGGCAGGGAGCACACAGATACGCAGTATTTT
clone size: many
J gene: TRBJ2-3
D gene: NA
V gene: TRBV24-1

CDR3 protein: CASSQPGAEDTQYF
CDR3 DNA: TGCGCCAGCAGCCAACCCGGGGCCGAGGATACGCAGTATTTT
clone size: many
J gene: TRBJ2-3
D gene: NA
V gene: TRBV4-1

CDR3 protein: CATSDLAGGDTGELFF
CDR3 DNA: TGTGCCACCAGTGATTTAGCGGGAGGCGACACCGGGGAGCTGTTTTTT
clone size: many
J gene: TRBJ2-2
D gene: TRBD2
V gene: TRBV24-1

CDR3 protein: CASSQDLGNNPEQFF
CDR3 DNA: TGTGCCAGCAGCCAAGATCTAGGCAACAACCCTGAGCAGTTCTTC
clone size: many
J gene: TRBJ2-1
D gene: NA
V gene: TRBV4-2

CDR3 protein: CASSYSGQPQHF
CDR3 DNA: TGTGCCAGCAGTTACTCAGGTCAGCCCCAGCATTTT
clone size: many
J gene: TRBJ1-5
D gene: NA
V gene: TRBV6-6

CDR3 protein: CAIPGYNEQFF
CDR3 DNA: TGTGCCATCCCCGGCTACAATGAGCAGTTCTTC
clone size: many
J gene: TRBJ2-1
D gene: NA
V gene: TRBV7-9

CDR3 protein: CSVAGPGEVDTQYF
CDR3 DNA: TGCAGCGTCGCGGGACCAGGGGAGGTGGATACGCAGTATTTT
clone size: NA
J gene: TRBJ2-3
D gene: NA
V gene: TRBV29-1

CDR3 protein: CASSKGGGTATDTQYF
CDR3 DNA: TGTGCCAGCAGCAAAGGGGGGGGGACAGCCACAGATACGCAGTATTTT
clone size: many
J gene: TRBJ2-3
D gene: NA
V gene: TRBV21-1

CDR3 protein: CASSSSAPGPNEQFF
CDR3 DNA: TGTGCCAGCAGCTCCAGCGCTCCCGGACCCAATGAGCAGTTCTTC
clone size: NA
J gene: TRBJ2-1
D gene: NA
V gene: TRBV7-6

CDR3 protein: CASGPGLLNYGYTF
CDR3 DNA: TGTGCCAGCGGCCCGGGCCTCCTTAACTATGGCTACACCTTC
clone size: NA
J gene: TRBJ1-2
D gene: NA
V gene: TRBV6-6